The source of this T cell receptor beta chain is a study of T cell repertoires in cytomegalovirus infection. Across the study: Through public TCR beta signatures, both CMV infection and matching HLA type were indicated. General observations from the study: Totalled public TCR beta family frequency picked out people who carried CMV plus the relevant HLA. Dominant in the ex vivo response were TCR beta clonotypes restricted by HLA-C and specific for CMV.

The CDR3 contains 14 residues. Germline CDR1 and CDR2: SQVTM and ANQGSEA. Deletions cut 4 bases from V and 8 bases from J, with 18 bases between. TCRdb reprocessed the reads via MiXCR and lists one record per CDR3 protein. The sample consists of 150,000 to 200,000 distinct CDR3 sequences, approximately 15% of them appearing once. With regard to this clonotype: The antigen is not known.

This chain connects TRBV29-1 to TRBJ2-1; D possibly matches TRBD1 or TRBD2 (5 bases each). Sequenced sample: PBMCs. The clonotype comes from a human donor in good health (CMV status not recorded). Some clones in this sample may be carry-over from other donors' samples. CDR3 coding DNA: TGCAGCGTTGGCCCTGGGGGAACAGCGTATGAGCAGTTCTTC. Its translation: CSVGPGGTAYEQFF.